This T cell receptor beta chain was recovered during a study of graft-versus-host responses after intestinal transplantation (dated by TCRdb to the early 2020s). About the study as a whole: Multivisceral, liver-intestinal, or isolated intestinal transplants were received by the recipients. Anti-thymocyte globulin induction was given to all recipients, followed by maintenance tacrolimus and steroids for approximately 3 years. A peak of at least 4% donor T cells among recipient peripheral blood mononuclear cells was the definition used for donor T cell macrochimerism. Samples from three later patients were sequenced in-house on an Illumina MiSeq with MiXCR processing rather than by the commercial service. Alloreactive clones were identified by sequencing pre-transplant mixed lymphocyte reaction products and comparing these products with unstimulated pre-transplant donor and recipient T cells. The cohort enrolled 24 intestinal transplant recipients including one retransplant, and a few patients lacking pretransplant specimens were excluded. After intestinal transplantation, graft-versus-host and host-versus-graft alloreactive T cell clones were followed in the graft, circulation and bone marrow using bulk TCR-beta CDR3 sequencing.

Explained via the paper, the time point label denotes: cells obtained before transplantation from donor or recipient. CD3+CD4+ and CD3+CD8+ populations were FACS-sorted from unstimulated pre-transplant donor and recipient cells taken from spleen or lymph nodes. Broad study findings and their caveats: Early after transplant, peak levels of circulating GvH clones were found to be associated with declines in HvG clones. In the allografts of patients with donor T cell macrochimerism, GvH to HvG T cell clonal ratios were high. Conclusions were limited by the relatively low number and heterogeneity of intestinal transplant patients. GvH clones turned up in recipient bone marrow, with some appearing earlier in ileal mucosa or blood, a pattern consistent with an intestinal mucosal origin.

A word on this clone: This clone's antigen is unknown. It has no much larger one-base neighbor in the sample; base qualities were not kept.

Receptor amplification or capture employed the immunoSEQ multiplex PCR assay. In most patients, genomic DNA was isolated using the Qiagen DNeasy Blood and Tissue Kit and sent frozen to Adaptive Biotechnologies for TCR sequencing. For most patients, genomic DNA was subjected to high-throughput TCR-beta CDR3 sequencing by Adaptive Biotechnologies. The authors' analysis ran thus. Adaptive's ImmunoSEQ software supplied the TCR sequencing data for around 19 patients, while MiXCR and VDJtools were used to process a few other patients. To correct CD4 versus CD8 sorting errors, any sequence found in both subsets at a frequency ratio below 5:1 was removed. CDR3 nucleotide sequences shared by donor and recipient were removed because the origin of these sequences could not be assigned. At least 2-fold expansion over unstimulated cells and a minimum CFSE-low frequency of 0.002% (template counts) or 0.001% (read counts) were required for clones to be classified as alloreactive. Clones detected in sequenced pre-transplant spleen, lymph node, or MLR CFSE-low populations of the donor or recipient were defined as mappable. Cumulative frequency of alloreactive clones was calculated as a percentage of all sequences weighted by copy number. The immuneACCESS repertoire file appears here via TCRdb, limited to in-frame rearrangements. These files lack a portion of the clones; in checked studies, under half of the deficit traces to unresolved V genes, and the cause of the others is not known. Clonal size and the V and J genes are those of that table, whereas D and trimming came from the DNA. For this sample there are 150,000 or so clones; 92% appear just once. The top ten constitute 0.19% of the sample.

The CDR3 runs 15 residues from the cysteine to the phenylalanine. The only DNA kept is the CDR3, 45 bases in frame from the first base. Trimming costs V 3 bases and J 2 bases, and their ends lie 11 bases apart. For CDR1 and CDR2, the germline V gene lists KGHSH and LQKENI. The sample here was unstimulated CD4+ T cells sorted from spleen or lymph node cells, taken before intestinal transplant. The chain uses TRBV18 and TRBJ2-1, and possibly TRBD1, on 6 matching bases. The TCR sequence derives from a human donor who received an intestinal transplant. The CDR3 is CASSPLGTTYNEQFF. The sequence in DNA is TGTGCCAGCTCACCCTTGGGGACAACCTACAATGAGCAGTTCTTC.